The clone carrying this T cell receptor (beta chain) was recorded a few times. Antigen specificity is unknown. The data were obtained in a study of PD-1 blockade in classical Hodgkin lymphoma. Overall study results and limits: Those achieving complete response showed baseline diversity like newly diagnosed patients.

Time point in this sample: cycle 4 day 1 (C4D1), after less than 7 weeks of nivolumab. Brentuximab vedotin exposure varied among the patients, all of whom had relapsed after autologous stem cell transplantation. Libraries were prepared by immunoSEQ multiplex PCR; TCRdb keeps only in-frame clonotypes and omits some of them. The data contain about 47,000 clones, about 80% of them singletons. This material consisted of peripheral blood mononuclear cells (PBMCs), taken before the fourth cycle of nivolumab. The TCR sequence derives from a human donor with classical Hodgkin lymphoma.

The CDR3 DNA follows: TGTGCCAGCAGCCTCCAAGGACTAGCGGGAGGGCGCGAGCAGTACTTC. This translates into CASSLQGLAGGREQYF. The chain combines TRBV11-3 with TRBJ2-7, with TRBD2 matching over 15 bases. This CDR3 contains 16 residues. V shed 5 bases, J shed 6 bases, and the junction held 8 bases outside the gene matches. CDR1 is SGHNT, CDR2 YENEEA, per germline. Filled out from reference TRBV11-3 and TRBJ2-7, the complete variable domain reads EAGVVQSPRYKIIEKKQPVAFWCNPISGHNTLYWYLQNLGQGPELLIRYENEEAVDDSQLPKDRFSAERLKGVDSTLKIQPAELGDSAVYLCASSLQGLAGGREQYFGPGTRLTVT.